The source of this T cell receptor beta chain is a study of CD8+ T cells in alopecia areata. Study-level background: Tofacitinib treatment spanned 6 to 18 months, with 6 months off drug afterward.

As to treatment: oral pan-JAK inhibitor, 5-10 mg twice daily. On this clone: Its specificity is unknown.

The CDR3 length is 13 residues. V was pared by 2 bases and J by 3 bases, with 8 bases between. From germline, CDR1 is MNHEY and CDR2 SMNVEV (reference sequence). Study-level results: Many expanded lesional clones persisted in scalp and blood during tofacitinib treatment. Because of a solitary nonresponder, the connection of baseline CD8+ expansion to response stays uncertain.

Extraction and reverse transcription of RNA yielded cDNA as the sequencing template. Assay: immunoSEQ multiplex PCR; the TCRdb copy retains only in-frame clones and omits some. The table includes about 270,000 clones, approximately 60% detected once. V is TRBV27 and J is TRBJ2-7, with TRBD1 as a possible D gene (6 bases). This receptor was identified in a human donor with alopecia areata. The specimen comprised CD4+ T cells sorted from blood, sampled at approximately week 51, from a patient treated with tofacitinib. CDR3 coding DNA: TGTGCCAGCAGTTTAACAGGGAACTACGAGCAGTACTTC. Amino acid sequence: CASSLTGNYEQYF.